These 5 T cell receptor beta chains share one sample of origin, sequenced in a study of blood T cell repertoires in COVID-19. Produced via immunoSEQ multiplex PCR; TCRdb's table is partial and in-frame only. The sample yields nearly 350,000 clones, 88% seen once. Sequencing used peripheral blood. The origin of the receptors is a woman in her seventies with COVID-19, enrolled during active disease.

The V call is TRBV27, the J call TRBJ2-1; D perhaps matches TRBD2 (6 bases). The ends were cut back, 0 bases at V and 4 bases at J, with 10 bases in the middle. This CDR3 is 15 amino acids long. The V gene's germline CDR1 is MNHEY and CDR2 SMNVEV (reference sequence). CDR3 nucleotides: TGTGCCAGCAGTTTATCGGGACTTTTATACAATGAGCAGTTCTTC. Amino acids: CASSLSGLLYNEQFF.

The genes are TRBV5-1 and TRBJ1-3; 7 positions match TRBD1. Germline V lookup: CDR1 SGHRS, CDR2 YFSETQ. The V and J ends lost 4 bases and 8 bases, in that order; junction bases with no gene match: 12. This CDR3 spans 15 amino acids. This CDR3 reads CASSRGQVTVDTIYF. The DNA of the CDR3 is TGCGCCAGCAGCCGCGGACAGGTGACGGTTGACACCATATATTTT.

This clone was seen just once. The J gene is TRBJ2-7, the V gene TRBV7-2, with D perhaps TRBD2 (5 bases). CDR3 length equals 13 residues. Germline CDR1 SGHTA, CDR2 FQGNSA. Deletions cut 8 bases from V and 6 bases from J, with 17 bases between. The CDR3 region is CASCQAAGREQYF. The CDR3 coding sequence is TGTGCCAGCTGTCAGGCGGCGGGTCGCGAGCAGTACTTC. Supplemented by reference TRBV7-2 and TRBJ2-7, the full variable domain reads GAGVSQSPSNKVTEKGKDVELRCDPISGHTALYWYRQSLGQGLEFLIYFQGNSAPDKSGLPSDRFSAERTGGSVSTLTIQRTQQEDSAVYLCASCQAAGREQYFGPGTRLTVT.

For the CDR3, the DNA is TGTGCCAGTAGTATATACCAGACTGGGGCCAACGTCCTGACTTTC. Protein product: CASSIYQTGANVLTF. The rearrangement joins TRBV19 to TRBJ2-6, with D unresolved. The V and J ends lost 2 bases and 2 bases respectively, with 7 bases between them. CDR3 length: 15 amino acids. The germline V gene encodes CDR1 LNHDA and CDR2 SQIVND (reference sequence). The full variable domain, with the rest looked up from reference TRBV19 and TRBJ2-6, is DGGITQSPKYLFRKEGQNVTLSCEQNLNHDAMYWYRQDPGQGLRLIYYSQIVNDFQKGDIAEGYSVSREKKESFPLTVTSAQKNPTAFYLCASSIYQTGANVLTFGAGSRLTVL.

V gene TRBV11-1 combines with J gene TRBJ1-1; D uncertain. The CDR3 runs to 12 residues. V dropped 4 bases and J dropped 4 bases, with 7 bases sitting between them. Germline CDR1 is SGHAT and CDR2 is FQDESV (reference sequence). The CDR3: CASSYAGTEAFF. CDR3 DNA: TGTGCCAGCAGCTACGCGGGCACTGAAGCTTTCTTT.